The 30 T cell receptor beta chains reported below all come from one sample, sequenced in a study of shared clonotypes between healthy human individuals. It was CD45RO-negative cells, positively selected for CCR7, that made up naive CD8 cells, with terminally differentiated effector memory CD45RA+ cells excluded. Here immunoSEQ multiplex PCR was the method, and the copy in TCRdb shows in-frame clones only, minus some. The sample holds about 700,000 clones, about 90% seen once. Specimen: naive CD8+ T cells sorted from blood. The receptors were gathered from a man aged 25 to 40 in good health.

The chain uses TRBV7-9 and TRBJ1-1; D unclear. Trimming removed 1 base from V and 5 bases from J, with 5 bases in between. Germline loops: CDR1 SEHNR, CDR2 FQNEAQ (reference sequence). The CDR3 extends over 12 amino acids. The CDR3 loop is CASSLDTTEAFF. CDR3 bases: TGTGCCAGCAGCTTAGATACAACTGAAGCTTTCTTT.

V and J are TRBV19 and TRBJ2-1, with D maybe TRBD1 (6 bases). V shed 9 bases and J shed 10 bases, with 25 bases lying between them. Germline V gives CDR1 LNHDA, CDR2 SQIVND (reference sequence). CDR3 length: 15 residues. The CDR3 bases are TGTGCCAGCACTACCGGGACAATAAGTTCGGGAGAGCAGTTCTTC. It specifies CASTTGTISSGEQFF.

The CDR3 DNA sequence: TGCGCCAGCAGCCAAGAACCCGGCTACGAGCAGTACTTC. Translating gives CASSQEPGYEQYF. The chain recombines TRBV4-3 with TRBJ2-7; D is uncertain. The germline V gene encodes CDR1 LGHNA and CDR2 YSLEER. V lost 0 bases and J 3 bases, leaving 6 bases between the germline ends. The CDR3 covers 13 residues.

The rearrangement uses TRBV4-1 and TRBJ2-3; D is unclear. The V gene's germline CDR1 is MGHRA and CDR2 YSYEKL. The CDR3 runs 14 residues. Trimming stripped 2 bases from V and 4 bases from J, with 10 bases between. CDR3 sequence (DNA): TGCGCCAGCAGCCAATATCAAGTCCCAGATACGCAGTATTTT. Translated: CASSQYQVPDTQYF.

The chain is built from TRBV5-5 and TRBJ2-2; 7 nucleotides align to TRBD2. The V gene's germline CDR1 is SGHKS and CDR2 YYEKEE (reference sequence). The trim removed 3 bases at V and 2 bases at J, leaving 7 bases unmatched. The CDR3 covers 16 residues. CDR3 in amino acids: CASSSPRAGNTGELFF. The CDR3, as DNA: TGTGCCAGCAGCTCCCCCCGAGCGGGAAACACCGGGGAGCTGTTTTTT.

The gene calls are TRBV5-6 and TRBJ2-7; D ambiguous. This CDR3 is built from 13 residues. V was cut by 5 bases and J by 2 bases, with 11 bases left in between. The germline V gene encodes CDR1 SGHDT and CDR2 YYEEEE. The CDR3 here is CASRKWLTYEQYF. In DNA form, the CDR3 reads TGTGCCAGCAGAAAGTGGTTAACCTACGAGCAGTACTTC. Looking up the rest from reference TRBV5-6 and TRBJ2-7 gives the full variable domain: DAGVTQSPTHLIKTRGQQVTLRCSPKSGHDTVSWYQQALGQGPQFIFQYYEEEERQRGNFPDRFSGHQFPNYSSELNVNALLLGDSALYLCASRKWLTYEQYFGPGTRLTVT.

V and J are TRBV2 and TRBJ1-2; TRBD1 is a possible D gene (5 bases). This CDR3 spans 16 amino acids. Germline V gene sequence: CDR1 SNHLY, CDR2 FYNNEI. Trimming removed 5 bases from V and 2 bases from J, with 18 bases in between. The CDR3 loop reads CASSSPQGLGNYGYTF. The CDR3 coding sequence is TGTGCCAGCAGTTCACCCCAGGGTCTGGGCAACTATGGCTACACCTTC.

The J gene is TRBJ2-7, the V gene TRBV4-1; possibly TRBD1 or TRBD2 for D (5 bases each). The CDR3 totals 16 residues. Germline-derived CDR1 and CDR2 are MGHRA and YSYEKL. The V and J ends lost 1 base and 3 bases respectively, with 16 bases between them. CDR3 region: CASSQGEGTNLYEQYF. CDR3 nucleotide sequence: TGCGCCAGCAGCCAAGGCGAGGGGACCAACCTCTACGAGCAGTACTTC.

The chain recombines TRBV16 with TRBJ2-3; TRBD1 might be the D (5 bases). V was pared by 2 bases and J by 3 bases, with 12 bases between. Germline V lookup: CDR1 KGHSY, CDR2 FQNENV. The CDR3 is made up of 15 amino acids. The CDR3 spells CASSQGAGRTDTQYF. CDR3 in DNA: TGTGCCAGCAGCCAAGGCGCAGGGCGGACAGATACGCAGTATTTT.

The gene calls are TRBV6-1 and TRBJ1-1, with TRBD1 as a possible D gene (5 bases). With 0 bases removed from V and 0 bases from J, the gap between germline ends came to 8 bases. The CDR3 totals 15 residues. Germline loops: CDR1 MNHNS, CDR2 SASEGT. CDR3 residues: CASSEAAGMNTEAFF. CDR3 DNA sequence: TGTGCCAGCAGTGAAGCCGCAGGGATGAACACTGAAGCTTTCTTT.

The chain links TRBV5-1 to TRBJ2-1, with D unresolved. The CDR3 length is 14 residues. Germline V CDR1 and CDR2: SGHRS, YFSETQ. V was clipped by 4 bases and J by 10 bases, with 18 bases between them. The chain's CDR3 is CASSVPDSVPEQFF. Written as DNA, the CDR3 is TGCGCCAGCAGCGTCCCCGACTCCGTGCCCGAGCAGTTCTTC.

The J gene is TRBJ2-1, the V gene TRBV19, with 7 bases identical to TRBD2. The V segment lost 10 bases and the J segment 6 bases; nucleotides outside the gene matches: 15. From germline, CDR1 is LNHDA and CDR2 SQIVND (reference sequence). This CDR3 spans 15 amino acids. CDR3 sequence reads: CATRLEAGLSNEQFF. The CDR3 DNA sequence: TGTGCCACCAGATTGGAAGCGGGATTGAGCAATGAGCAGTTCTTC.

J is TRBJ2-7 and V is TRBV19, with 7 positions matching TRBD1. J gave up 3 bases and V 5 bases, and 7 bases lay outside the gene matches. Germline V lookup: CDR1 LNHDA, CDR2 SQIVND (reference sequence). This CDR3 has 14 amino acids. CDR3 loop: CASSDLGQIYEQYF. As DNA, the CDR3 is TGTGCCAGTAGTGACTTGGGACAGATCTACGAGCAGTACTTC.

This clone came up once. V and J are TRBV11-2 and TRBJ2-3; 8 bases are shared with TRBD1. Looked up from germline, CDR1 is SGHAT and CDR2 is FQNNGV. The CDR3 length is 16 residues. V was clipped by 2 bases and J by 4 bases; unmatched bases: 8. The CDR3 loop reads CASSLLGRGRADTQYF. In nucleotides, the CDR3 is TGTGCCAGCAGCTTATTGGGCAGGGGGCGAGCAGATACGCAGTATTTT.

V usage is TRBV7-6 and J usage is TRBJ1-1; no firm D call. Germline V gene data show CDR1 as SGHVS and CDR2 as FNYEAQ. Trimming cost V 8 bases and J 1 base, with 11 bases left between them. This CDR3 contains 13 residues. CDR3 nucleotides: TGTGCCAGCCGACTTACCAGGAACACTGAAGCTTTCTTT. Translating gives CASRLTRNTEAFF. The full variable domain, in which reference TRBV7-6 and TRBJ1-1 provide the parts outside the CDR3, is GAGVSQSPRYKVTKRGQDVALRCDPISGHVSLYWYRQALGQGPEFLTYFNYEAQQDKSGLPNDRFSAERPEGSISTLTIQRTEQRDSAMYRCASRLTRNTEAFFGQGTRLTVV.

This chain connects TRBV9 to TRBJ1-5, with TRBD1 as a possible D gene (6 bases). Germline V gives CDR1 SGDLS, CDR2 YYNGEE. V lost 3 bases, J lost 0 bases, and 16 bases lay in between. The length of the CDR3 is 17 residues. In nucleotides, the CDR3 is TGTGCCAGCAGCGGCGGATCAGGGGCGTATAGCAATCAGCCCCAGCATTTT. It is translated as CASSGGSGAYSNQPQHF.

This clone was recorded once. The chain combines TRBV11-2 with TRBJ2-1, with D possibly matching TRBD2 (6 bases). The ends were cut back, 3 bases at V and 2 bases at J, with 11 bases in the middle. CDR1 and CDR2 (germline): SGHAT, FQNNGV. The CDR3 runs 15 residues. CDR3 sequence (DNA): TGTGCCAGCAGCTTCGGGGGAATACCCTACAATGAGCAGTTCTTC. Its translation is CASSFGGIPYNEQFF.

The chain recombines TRBV5-4 with TRBJ2-1; weak D call: TRBD2 (5 bases). The length of the CDR3 is 16 residues. Per the germline V gene, CDR1 is SGHNT and CDR2 is YYREEE (reference sequence). Trimming removed 2 bases from V and 6 bases from J, with 18 bases in between. Written as DNA, the CDR3 is TGTGCCAGCAGCTTTTCGAGGGTTCGGTCCGCCAATGAGCAGTTCTTC. As protein: CASSFSRVRSANEQFF.

This sequence joins TRBV10-3 and TRBJ2-7; D may correspond to TRBD1 or TRBD2 (5 bases each). CDR3 size: 15 residues. The V end was cut by 0 bases, the J end by 7 bases, with 16 bases between. Germline-derived CDR1 and CDR2 are ENHRY and SYGVKD. The CDR3 here is CAISESLSLGDEQYF. CDR3 nucleotides: TGTGCCATCAGTGAGTCCCTGTCCCTGGGGGATGAGCAGTACTTC.

V usage is TRBV7-9 and J usage is TRBJ1-2, with TRBD1 matching 10 bases. After removal of 7 bases from V and 8 bases from J, the junction contained 13 bases not matched to a gene. The CDR3 is 15 residues long. Per germline, CDR1 SEHNR and CDR2 FQNEAQ (reference sequence). The CDR3: CASNPGQGEHTGYTF. Here the CDR3 DNA reads TGTGCCAGCAACCCCGGACAGGGGGAGCATACGGGCTACACCTTC.

This chain links TRBV18 with TRBJ2-3, with 9 nucleotides matching TRBD2. This CDR3 region has 18 residues. Germline lookup yields CDR1 KGHSH and CDR2 LQKENI. After removal of 1 base from V and 2 bases from J, the junction contained 10 bases not matched to a gene. CDR3 protein: CASSPLKTTSGYTDTQYF. DNA of the CDR3: TGTGCCAGCTCACCACTGAAAACGACTAGCGGTTACACAGATACGCAGTATTTT.

This clone was picked up one time. The rearrangement uses TRBV10-3 and TRBJ2-3, with TRBD2 matching over 16 bases. Trimming cost V 7 bases and J 0 bases; bases outside gene matches: 13. The CDR3 runs to 20 residues. Germline CDR1 and CDR2: ENHRY and SYGVKD. The CDR3 coding sequence is TGTGCCATCAAGTTCGACGGGACTAGCGGGAGGGATGGGAGCACAGATACGCAGTATTTT. Protein sequence: CAIKFDGTSGRDGSTDTQYF.

This chain connects TRBV28 to TRBJ1-3; D call uncertain. Between the trimmed V and J ends, which lost 6 bases and 7 bases, there was a span of 16 bases. Looked up from germline, CDR1 is MDHEN and CDR2 is SYDVKM. The CDR3 sequence is 14 residues long. The CDR3 coding sequence is TGTGCCAGCAGCCTAGCCGGTCTTAGCAACACCATATATTTT. It is translated as CASSLAGLSNTIYF. The full variable domain, rest sourced from reference TRBV28 and TRBJ1-3, is DVKVTQSSRYLVKRTGEKVFLECVQDMDHENMFWYRQDPGLGLRLIYFSYDVKMKEKGDIPEGYSVSREKKERFSLILESASTNQTSMYLCASSLAGLSNTIYFGEGSWLTVV.

There are a few counts of this clone. The V gene is TRBV5-6, the J gene TRBJ2-1; D is possibly TRBD1 or TRBD2 (6 bases each). The CDR3 runs to 14 residues. The V gene's germline CDR1 is SGHDT and CDR2 YYEEEE. The ends were cut back, 4 bases at V and 10 bases at J, with 18 bases in the middle. The CDR3 reads CASSDGWGAGEQFF. The CDR3, as DNA: TGTGCCAGCAGCGACGGTTGGGGGGCAGGGGAGCAGTTCTTC.

This chain connects TRBV7-8 to TRBJ2-7; D perhaps matches TRBD2 (5 bases). CDR1 and CDR2 (germline): SGHVS, FQNEAQ. Trimming stripped 4 bases from V and 5 bases from J, with 12 bases between. The CDR3 is made up of 13 amino acids. The CDR3 DNA is TGTGCCAGCAGCTCCAGACCCGGGGACGAGCAGTACTTC. This translates into CASSSRPGDEQYF.

This rearrangement joins TRBV9 to TRBJ2-3; D assignment may be TRBD1 or TRBD2 (5 bases each). Germline assignment: CDR1 SGDLS and CDR2 YYNGEE. This CDR3 has 14 amino acids. The V gene lost 3 bases and the J gene lost 2 bases, with 10 bases spanning the gap. The CDR3 sequence is CASSGDGLTDTQYF. DNA of the CDR3: TGTGCCAGCAGCGGGGACGGACTCACAGATACGCAGTATTTT.

The V call is TRBV4-1, the J call TRBJ2-1, with D perhaps matching TRBD2 (5 bases). CDR3 length: 17 amino acids. V was shortened by 0 bases and J by 1 base, with 13 bases between the two germline ends. The germline V gene encodes CDR1 MGHRA and CDR2 YSYEKL. CDR3 in amino acids: CASSQEDTSGSYNEQFF. In DNA, the CDR3 is TGCGCCAGCAGCCAAGAGGATACCAGCGGTTCCTACAATGAGCAGTTCTTC.

V gene TRBV7-9 combines with J gene TRBJ1-3; D not certain. This CDR3 comprises 17 residues. Per the germline V gene, CDR1 is SEHNR and CDR2 is FQNEAQ (reference sequence). The V and J ends lost 2 bases and 0 bases respectively, with 14 bases between them. The CDR3 nucleotides are TGTGCCAGCAGCTTACTGGATGTATTCCCCTCTGGAAACACCATATATTTT. Residues: CASSLLDVFPSGNTIYF.

This chain uses TRBV5-1 with TRBJ2-7; D gene unclear. Germline V lookup: CDR1 SGHRS, CDR2 YFSETQ. Trimming took off 5 bases at V and 0 bases at J, with 15 bases between the two ends. The length of the CDR3 is 15 residues. As DNA, the CDR3 is TGCGCCAGCAGACCGACAACCCTGAGCTCCTACGAGCAGTACTTC. Translation gives CASRPTTLSSYEQYF.

V usage is TRBV27 and J usage is TRBJ2-3; D may be TRBD2 (5 bases). Per germline, CDR1 MNHEY and CDR2 SMNVEV (reference sequence). V was clipped by 6 bases and J by 3 bases, with 13 bases between them. The CDR3 has 14 amino acids. The CDR3 sequence: CASSRSPGTDTQYF. CDR3 DNA sequence: TGTGCCAGCAGCAGGAGCCCGGGGACAGATACGCAGTATTTT.